A selection of T cell receptor beta chains follows, all from one sample in a study of cytomegalovirus exposure and HLA in healthy donors. Profiling relied on immunoSEQ multiplex PCR, and the TCRdb table lists in-frame clones only, not all of them. This sample has 150,000 to 200,000 clones, with 80% found just once. The source material was PBMCs. These receptor sequences come from a man between 18 and 29 years old in good health and CMV-seropositive. The conserved cysteine and the conserved F or W are not part of the CDR3 here.

v_call: TRBV28
j_call: TRBJ1-2
cdr3_aa: ASSLPRQGRNYGYT

v_call: TRBV2
j_call: TRBJ1-4
cdr3_aa: ASGQGDLI

v_call: TRBV27
j_call: TRBJ2-2
cdr3_aa: ASSLVGQGGTGELF

v_call: TRBV29-1
j_call: TRBJ2-7
cdr3_aa: SASGRASPLGEQY

v_call: TRBV6-1
j_call: TRBJ1-5
cdr3_aa: ASSKSNQPQH

v_call: TRBV28
j_call: TRBJ2-5
cdr3_aa: ASSLGSYQY

v_call: TRBV4-1
j_call: TRBJ2-2
cdr3_aa: ASSPRPDIPTGELF

v_call: TRBV11-2
j_call: TRBJ2-3
cdr3_aa: ASSPVVGNPPSTDTQY

v_call: TRBV7-9
j_call: TRBJ2-3
cdr3_aa: ASSLIAGQGTDTQY

v_call: TRBV5-1
j_call: TRBJ1-1
cdr3_aa: ASSSTGVGTEAF

v_call: TRBV12-5
j_call: TRBJ1-2
cdr3_aa: ASGLGGTEQNYGYT

v_call: TRBV27
j_call: TRBJ2-1
cdr3_aa: ATQGGQGFWEQF

v_call: TRBV5-1
j_call: TRBJ1-4
cdr3_aa: ASSLAGGNEKLF

v_call: TRBV5-1
j_call: TRBJ2-5
cdr3_aa: ASSQSGGGSGETQY

v_call: TRBV11-3
j_call: TRBJ2-1
cdr3_aa: ASSLDNYNEQF

v_call: TRBV28
j_call: TRBJ1-1
cdr3_aa: ASSPGAF

v_call: TRBV15
j_call: TRBJ2-7
cdr3_aa: ATSRWAKSYEQY

v_call: TRBV6-1
j_call: TRBJ2-7
cdr3_aa: ASSSETGVYEQY

v_call: TRBV7-2
j_call: TRBJ2-7
cdr3_aa: ASSLAVASGSHEQY

v_call: TRBV7-9
j_call: TRBJ1-1
cdr3_aa: ASSLALLTPGVAGEAF

v_call: TRBV27
j_call: TRBJ2-7
cdr3_aa: ASSLYRGAYEQY

v_call: TRBV6-1
j_call: TRBJ2-3
cdr3_aa: ASSERVGGQDTQY

v_call: TRBV2
j_call: TRBJ1-5
cdr3_aa: ASSVAGGSRQPQH

v_call: TRBV11-2
j_call: TRBJ2-1
cdr3_aa: ASSLGFSGGARNEQF

v_call: TRBV27
j_call: TRBJ1-5
cdr3_aa: ASSSGQGTNQPQH

v_call: TRBV6-5
j_call: TRBJ1-5
cdr3_aa: ASSSNRGRNQPQH

v_call: TRBV7-3
j_call: TRBJ2-1
cdr3_aa: ASSPRLESYNEQF

v_call: TRBV11-3
j_call: TRBJ2-2
cdr3_aa: ASSLGDSPTGELF

v_call: TRBV5-1
j_call: TRBJ1-1
cdr3_aa: ASSLGRSGGLAF

v_call: TRBV5-1
j_call: TRBJ2-5
cdr3_aa: ASSLGTPQETQY

v_call: TRBV2
j_call: TRBJ1-5
cdr3_aa: ASSPGGIQPQH

v_call: TRBV6-5
j_call: TRBJ1-1
cdr3_aa: ASSQDRRLDAF

v_call: TRBV18
j_call: TRBJ1-1
cdr3_aa: ASSPSGTEAF

v_call: TRBV4-1
j_call: TRBJ2-5
cdr3_aa: ASSYGQGVWETQY

v_call: TRBV28
j_call: TRBJ1-1
cdr3_aa: ASSLSGGTEAF

v_call: TRBV6-1
j_call: TRBJ2-7
cdr3_aa: ASSPEGLRRNEQY

v_call: TRBV28
j_call: TRBJ2-7
cdr3_aa: ASSVQGNPYEQY

v_call: TRBV7-2
j_call: TRBJ2-3
cdr3_aa: ASRGGLGITDTQY

v_call: TRBV7-8
j_call: TRBJ1-5
cdr3_aa: ASSLDRVSNQPQH

v_call: TRBV7-2
j_call: TRBJ1-2
cdr3_aa: ASSSKGGYGYT

v_call: TRBV12-5
j_call: TRBJ2-5
cdr3_aa: ASAPRGVETQY

v_call: TRBV7-2
j_call: TRBJ2-7
cdr3_aa: ASSLPTGVHEQY

v_call: TRBV2
j_call: TRBJ1-2
cdr3_aa: ASLFSGQSGYT

v_call: TRBV25-1
j_call: TRBJ2-5
cdr3_aa: AGQGATGETQY